Following are 20 T cell receptor beta chains from one sample sequenced in a study of cytomegalovirus exposure and HLA in healthy donors. The method was immunoSEQ multiplex PCR; TCRdb's version includes in-frame clones alone and lacks a portion of them. The table has about 190,000 clones, 86% seen once. Sequencing was done on a sample of PBMCs. These receptors all stem from a woman under 30 in good health and CMV-seronegative.

The gene calls are TRBV6-1 and TRBJ2-7; D is ambiguous. V was pared by 5 bases and J by 3 bases, with 11 bases between. Germline V gene sequence: CDR1 MNHNS, CDR2 SASEGT. The CDR3 is 13 amino acids. The CDR3 bases are TGTGCCAGCAGTCGGGTCCTCTTCTACGAGCAGTACTTC. This encodes CASSRVLFYEQYF.

V usage is TRBV9 and J usage is TRBJ1-2, with D perhaps matching TRBD1 (5 bases). V gave up 3 bases and J gave up 4 bases, with 13 bases separating them. Germline CDR1 and CDR2: SGDLS and YYNGEE. The CDR3 contains 14 residues. CDR3 DNA sequence: TGTGCCAGCAGCGCACCAGGGTTTTTCTATGGCTACACCTTC. Its translation: CASSAPGFFYGYTF.

This CDR3 reads CAWSSSGRGTGELFF. In nucleotides, the CDR3 is TGTGCCTGGAGTTCTAGCGGGAGAGGGACCGGGGAGCTGTTTTTT. The genes are TRBV30 and TRBJ2-2; the match to TRBD2 covers 10 bases. Germline CDR1 reads GTSNPN; CDR2 reads SVGIG (reference sequence). Trimming took 2 bases from V and 5 from J; bases not matched to a gene: 5. This CDR3 spans 15 amino acids. The full variable domain, its missing parts supplied by reference TRBV30 and TRBJ2-2, is SQTIHQWPATLVQPVGSPLSLECTVEGTSNPNLYWYRQAAGRGLQLLFYSVGIGQISSEVPQNLSASRPQDRQFILSSKKLLLSDSGFYLCAWSSSGRGTGELFFGEGSRLTVL.

The rearrangement uses TRBV7-2 and TRBJ2-3; TRBD2 matches 13 bases. The CDR3 sequence is 15 residues long. The germline CDR1 and CDR2 sequences are SGHTA and FQGNSA. V was pared by 3 bases and J by 4 bases, with 1 base of the junction left unmatched. CDR3: CASSFGLAGADTQYF. The CDR3, as DNA: TGTGCCAGCAGCTTTGGACTAGCGGGGGCAGATACGCAGTATTTT.

The chain carries TRBV18 and TRBJ2-7; 10 bases map to TRBD1. Losses at the gene ends were 6 bases for V and 0 bases for J; bases not matched to a gene: 2. The CDR3 is 14 residues long. Germline values: CDR1 KGHSH, CDR2 LQKENI. The CDR3 coding sequence is TGTGCCAGCTCCGGGACAGGGGTCTCCTACGAGCAGTACTTC. The encoded protein is CASSGTGVSYEQYF.

The gene calls are TRBV7-9 and TRBJ1-5; 9 bases align to TRBD1. After removal of 0 bases from V and 6 bases from J, the junction contained 6 bases not matched to a gene. CDR3 length: 16 residues. Germline V CDR1 and CDR2: SEHNR, FQNEAQ (reference sequence). CDR3 in amino acids: CASSLAKTGGIQPQHF. In DNA form, the CDR3 reads TGTGCCAGCAGCTTAGCGAAGACAGGGGGGATTCAGCCCCAGCATTTT.

A single count supports this clone. The V gene is TRBV7-2, the J gene TRBJ1-2; TRBD1 aligns across 9 bases. Germline V gene data show CDR1 as SGHTA and CDR2 as FQGNSA. The CDR3 runs 15 residues. V lost 5 bases, J lost 4 bases, and 8 bases stayed unmatched. Here the CDR3 reads CASSRRTGVSYGYTF. As DNA, the CDR3 is TGTGCCAGCAGCCGACGGACAGGGGTTAGCTATGGCTACACCTTC. Together with reference TRBV7-2 and TRBJ1-2, the CDR3 gives the full variable domain: GAGVSQSPSNKVTEKGKDVELRCDPISGHTALYWYRQSLGQGLEFLIYFQGNSAPDKSGLPSDRFSAERTGGSVSTLTIQRTQQEDSAVYLCASSRRTGVSYGYTFGSGTRLTVV.

This clone occurred a few times. This chain joins TRBV6-1 and TRBJ2-7, with a tentative D call TRBD1 (6 bases). The CDR3 runs 15 residues. The V and J ends lost 2 bases and 2 bases respectively, with 13 bases between them. Germline CDR1 is MNHNS and CDR2 is SASEGT. The CDR3: CASSENSAGAYEQYF. The CDR3 DNA reads TGTGCCAGCAGTGAAAACTCGGCAGGGGCCTACGAGCAGTACTTC.

The chain is built from TRBV11-2 and TRBJ1-2, with 12 bases lining up with TRBD1. V gave up 4 bases and J gave up 7 bases; unmatched junction bases: 4. CDR1 and CDR2 from the germline V gene are SGHAT and FQNNGV. The CDR3 is made up of 14 amino acids. The CDR3 DNA follows: TGTGCCAGCAGCTGGGGACAGGGGGCGTTTGGCTACACCTTC. Translation: CASSWGQGAFGYTF.

The chain has TRBV2 and TRBJ2-1; D uncertain. V lost 3 bases and J lost 2, with 8 bases in between. The CDR3 covers 14 residues. The germline gives CDR1 SNHLY, CDR2 FYNNEI. For the CDR3, the DNA is TGTGCCAGCAGTGACTCTTCCGCCTACAATGAGCAGTTCTTC. Encoded protein: CASSDSSAYNEQFF. The variable domain in full, completed from reference TRBV2 and TRBJ2-1, reads EPEVTQTPSHQVTQMGQEVILRCVPISNHLYFYWYRQILGQKVEFLVSFYNNEISEKSEIFDDQFSVERPDGSNFTLKIRSTKLEDSAMYFCASSDSSAYNEQFFGPGTRLTVL.

The chain is built from TRBV5-4 and TRBJ2-1; 11 bases align to TRBD2. The CDR3 spans 17 residues. Germline CDR1 and CDR2: SGHNT and YYREEE (reference sequence). V lost 0 bases and J lost 0; bases outside the gene matches: 2. The CDR3 protein is CASSLASGGSSYNEQFF. DNA of the CDR3: TGTGCCAGCAGCTTGGCTAGCGGGGGGAGCTCCTACAATGAGCAGTTCTTC.

The V call is TRBV29-1, the J call TRBJ2-5; the D is unclear. V lost 5 bases to trimming and J lost 4 bases, with 8 bases between them. This CDR3 is built from 11 residues. The germline V gene encodes CDR1 SQVTM and CDR2 ANQGSEA. CDR3 bases: TGCAGCGTTAGAGGTGGAGAGACCCAGTACTTC. This translates into CSVRGGETQYF.

The chain employs TRBV19 and TRBJ1-5, with D perhaps matching TRBD1 (5 bases). The CDR3 sequence is 16 residues long. V shed 3 bases and J shed 1 base, with 13 bases lying between them. In germline, CDR1 is LNHDA, CDR2 SQIVND (reference sequence). CDR3 bases: TGTGCCAGTAGTATTCTTCTCCGGGGGAGCAATCAGCCCCAGCATTTT. Translated, it gives CASSILLRGSNQPQHF.

The chain employs TRBV5-4 and TRBJ2-3, with D hard to call. Trimming pared 0 bases from V and 2 bases from J, leaving 7 bases between. The CDR3 totals 14 residues. Germline values: CDR1 SGHNT, CDR2 YYREEE (reference sequence). CDR3 DNA: TGTGCCAGCAGCTTGGAAGCGCACACAGATACGCAGTATTTT. Translated, it gives CASSLEAHTDTQYF. The whole variable domain, remainder taken from reference TRBV5-4 and TRBJ2-3, is ETGVTQSPTHLIKTRGQQVTLRCSSQSGHNTVSWYQQALGQGPQFIFQYYREEENGRGNFPPRFSGLQFPNYSSELNVNALELDDSALYLCASSLEAHTDTQYFGPGTRLTVL.

The chain combines TRBV7-2 with TRBJ2-7; the match to TRBD2 covers 10 bases. V trimming: 1 base; J trimming: 2 bases; junction bases outside the gene matches: 5. The CDR3 totals 16 residues. CDR1 SGHTA and CDR2 FQGNSA come from the germline V gene. The CDR3, as DNA: TGTGCCAGCAGCTTAGAGGGCCTAGCGGGGGCCTACGAGCAGTACTTC. As protein: CASSLEGLAGAYEQYF.

This clone occurred a few times. The chain recombines TRBV2 with TRBJ2-7, with D perhaps TRBD2 (5 bases). In germline, CDR1 is SNHLY, CDR2 FYNNEI. V was trimmed by 6 bases and J by 2 bases, leaving 8 bases between them. The CDR3 contains 12 residues. The CDR3 is CASSLGTYEQYF. The DNA for the CDR3 is TGTGCCAGCAGCCTCGGGACCTACGAGCAGTACTTC.

The CDR3 nucleotides are TGTGCCAGCCTACTGAGCTCCTATAATTCACCCCTCCACTTT. The encoded protein is CASLLSSYNSPLHF. This sequence joins TRBV6-1 and TRBJ1-6; D remains unclear. V was clipped by 8 bases and J by 0 bases, with 8 bases between them. Germline loops: CDR1 MNHNS, CDR2 SASEGT. The CDR3 is 14 amino acids.

This chain uses TRBV7-8 with TRBJ1-2; 7 bases fit TRBD1. Germline trimming cut 2 bases from V and 8 bases from J; bases unmatched to any gene: 11. The CDR3 has 15 residues. Germline CDR1 reads SGHVS; CDR2 reads FQNEAQ. CDR3 DNA: TGTGCCAGCAGCTTATCTCCGGGACAGACTAGGGGCTACACCTTC. Encoded protein: CASSLSPGQTRGYTF. Drawing the rest from reference TRBV7-8 and TRBJ1-2, the complete variable domain is GAGVSQSPRYKVAKRGQDVALRCDPISGHVSLFWYQQALGQGPEFLTYFQNEAQLDKSGLPSDRFFAERPEGSVSTLKIQRTQQEDSAVYLCASSLSPGQTRGYTFGSGTRLTVV.

V and J are TRBV6-1 and TRBJ2-2; 10 bases are a match to TRBD2. The CDR3 has 18 amino acids. V dropped 1 base and J dropped 6; count of bases not matched to a gene: 11. Germline V gene lookup returns CDR1 MNHNS and CDR2 SASEGT. CDR3 sequence (DNA): TGTGCCAGCAGTGAAGTTTTGGAACTAGCGGGGATCGCCGGGGAGCTGTTTTTT. The encoded protein is CASSEVLELAGIAGELFF.

The V call is TRBV2, the J call TRBJ2-1; TRBD1 aligns across 7 bases. From germline, CDR1 is SNHLY and CDR2 FYNNEI. This CDR3 has 13 amino acids. The J segment lost 8 bases and the V segment lost 6 bases, leaving 7 bases of the junction unmatched. DNA for the CDR3: TGTGCCAGCAGGAGGGACAGTTCCGATGAGCAGTTCTTC. Its translation is CASRRDSSDEQFF.